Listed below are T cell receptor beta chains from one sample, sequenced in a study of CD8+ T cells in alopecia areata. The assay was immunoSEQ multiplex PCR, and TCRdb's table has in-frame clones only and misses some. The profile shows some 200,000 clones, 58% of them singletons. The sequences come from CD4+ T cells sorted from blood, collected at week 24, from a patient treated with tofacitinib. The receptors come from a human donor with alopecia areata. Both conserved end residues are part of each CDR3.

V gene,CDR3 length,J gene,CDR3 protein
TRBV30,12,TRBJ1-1,CAFDITVTEAFF
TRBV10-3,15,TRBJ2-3,CAISELRGRTDTQYF
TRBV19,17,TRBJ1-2,CASSKFPLDSRSYGYTF
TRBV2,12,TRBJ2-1,CASRDRDNEQFF
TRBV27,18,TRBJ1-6,CASSLLSGLSSYNSPLHF
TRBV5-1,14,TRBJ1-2,CASSLERGRNGYTF
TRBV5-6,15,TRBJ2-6,CASSLMVSGANVLTF
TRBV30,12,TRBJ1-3,CAWTTSGNTIYF
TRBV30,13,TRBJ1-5,CAWSVRDNQPQHF
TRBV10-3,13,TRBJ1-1,CAISGIGNTEAFF
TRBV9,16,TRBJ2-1,CASSVVGSGGINEQFF
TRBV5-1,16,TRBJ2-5,CASSPGTSGPQETQYF
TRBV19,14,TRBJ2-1,CASSIMLVHNEQFF
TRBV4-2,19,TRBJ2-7,CASSQLLTGTALHPYEQYF
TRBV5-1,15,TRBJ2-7,CASSLGRTSGSEQYF
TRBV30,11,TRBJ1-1,CAWRGNTEAFF
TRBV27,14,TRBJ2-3,CASSQTFSTDTQYF